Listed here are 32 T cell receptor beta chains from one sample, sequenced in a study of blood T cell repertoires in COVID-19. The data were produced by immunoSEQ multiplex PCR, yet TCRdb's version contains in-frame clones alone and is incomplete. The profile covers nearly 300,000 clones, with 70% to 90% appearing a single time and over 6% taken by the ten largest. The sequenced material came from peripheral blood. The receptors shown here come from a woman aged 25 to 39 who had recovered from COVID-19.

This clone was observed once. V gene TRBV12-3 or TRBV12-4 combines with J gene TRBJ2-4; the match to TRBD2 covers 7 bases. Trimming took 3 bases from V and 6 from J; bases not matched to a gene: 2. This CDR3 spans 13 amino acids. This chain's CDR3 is CASSFTGGNIQYF. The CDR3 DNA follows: TGTGCCAGCAGTTTTACGGGGGGAAACATTCAGTACTTC.

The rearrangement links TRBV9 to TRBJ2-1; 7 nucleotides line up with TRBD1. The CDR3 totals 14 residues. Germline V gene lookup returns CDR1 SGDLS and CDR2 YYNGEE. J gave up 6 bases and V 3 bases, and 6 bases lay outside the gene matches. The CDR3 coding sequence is TGTGCCAGCAGCGGGGACAGACCCTTCAATGAGCAGTTCTTC. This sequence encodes CASSGDRPFNEQFF.

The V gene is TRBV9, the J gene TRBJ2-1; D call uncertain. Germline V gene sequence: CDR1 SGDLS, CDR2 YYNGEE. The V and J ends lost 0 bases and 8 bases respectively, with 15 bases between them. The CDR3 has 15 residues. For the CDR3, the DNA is TGTGCCAGCAGCGTAGACACAGAGCCGTATGATGAGCAGTTCTTC. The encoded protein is CASSVDTEPYDEQFF.

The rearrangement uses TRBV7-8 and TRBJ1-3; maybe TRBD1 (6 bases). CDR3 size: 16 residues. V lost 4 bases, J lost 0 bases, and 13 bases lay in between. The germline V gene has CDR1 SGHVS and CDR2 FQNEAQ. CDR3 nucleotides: TGTGCCAGCAGCTGGAACCGGGACATCTCTGGAAACACCATATATTTT. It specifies CASSWNRDISGNTIYF.

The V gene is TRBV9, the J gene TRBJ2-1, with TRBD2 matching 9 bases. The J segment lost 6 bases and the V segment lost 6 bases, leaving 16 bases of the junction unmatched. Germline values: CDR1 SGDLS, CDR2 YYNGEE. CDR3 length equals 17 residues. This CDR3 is CASNRGGALGQANEQFF. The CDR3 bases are TGTGCCAGCAACCGCGGGGGGGCCTTAGGGCAGGCCAATGAGCAGTTCTTC.

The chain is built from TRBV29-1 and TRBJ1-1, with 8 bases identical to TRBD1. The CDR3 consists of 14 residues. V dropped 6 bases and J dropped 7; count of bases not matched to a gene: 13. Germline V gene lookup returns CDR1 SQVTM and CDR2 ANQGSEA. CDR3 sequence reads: CSVGEARGRVEAFF. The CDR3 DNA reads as TGCAGCGTCGGGGAGGCCAGGGGGCGGGTTGAAGCTTTCTTT. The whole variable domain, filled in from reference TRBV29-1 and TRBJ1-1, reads SAVISQKPSRDICQRGTSLTIQCQVDSQVTMMFWYRQQPGQSLTLIATANQGSEATYESGFVIDKFPISRPNLTFSTLTVSNMSPEDSSIYLCSVGEARGRVEAFFGQGTRLTVV.

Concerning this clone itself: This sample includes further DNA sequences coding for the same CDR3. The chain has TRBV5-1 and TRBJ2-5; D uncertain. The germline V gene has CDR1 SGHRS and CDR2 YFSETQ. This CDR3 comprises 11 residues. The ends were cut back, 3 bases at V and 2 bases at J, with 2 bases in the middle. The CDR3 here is CASSSQETQYF. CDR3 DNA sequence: TGCGCCAGCAGCTCGCAAGAGACCCAGTACTTC.

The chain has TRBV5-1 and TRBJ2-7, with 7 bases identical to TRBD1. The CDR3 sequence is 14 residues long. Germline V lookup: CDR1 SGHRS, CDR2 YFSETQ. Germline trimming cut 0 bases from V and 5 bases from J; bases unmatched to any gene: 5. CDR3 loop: CASSLGGTDNEQYF. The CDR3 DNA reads TGCGCCAGCAGCTTGGGGGGGACAGATAACGAGCAGTACTTC.

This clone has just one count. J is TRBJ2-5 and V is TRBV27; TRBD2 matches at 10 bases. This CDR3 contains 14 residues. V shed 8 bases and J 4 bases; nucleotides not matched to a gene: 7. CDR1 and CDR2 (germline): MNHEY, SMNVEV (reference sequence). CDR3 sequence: CASRSGGAIETQYF. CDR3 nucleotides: TGTGCCAGCCGGAGCGGGGGGGCTATAGAGACCCAGTACTTC.

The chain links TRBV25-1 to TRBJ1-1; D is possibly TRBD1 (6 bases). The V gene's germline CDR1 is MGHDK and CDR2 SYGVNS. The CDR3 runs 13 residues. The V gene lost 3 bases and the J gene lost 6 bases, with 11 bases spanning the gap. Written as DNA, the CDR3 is TGTGCCAGCAGTGACCGGGGGGCCCCTGAAGCTTTCTTT. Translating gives CASSDRGAPEAFF.

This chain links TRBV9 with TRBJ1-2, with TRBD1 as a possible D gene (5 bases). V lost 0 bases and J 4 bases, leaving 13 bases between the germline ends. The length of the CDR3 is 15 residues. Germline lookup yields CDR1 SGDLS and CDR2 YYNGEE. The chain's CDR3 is CASSVDVAGRYGYTF. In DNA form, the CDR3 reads TGTGCCAGCAGCGTAGACGTTGCAGGGCGCTATGGCTACACCTTC.

For the CDR3, the DNA is TGTGCCAGCAGTGAACTAGAGTCTGGAAACACCATATATTTT. Translated: CASSELESGNTIYF. The chain recombines TRBV2 with TRBJ1-3, with no clear D. CDR3 length equals 14 residues. CDR1 is SNHLY and CDR2 is FYNNEI in the germline V gene. Trimming took 2 bases from V and 1 from J, leaving 6 bases between them.

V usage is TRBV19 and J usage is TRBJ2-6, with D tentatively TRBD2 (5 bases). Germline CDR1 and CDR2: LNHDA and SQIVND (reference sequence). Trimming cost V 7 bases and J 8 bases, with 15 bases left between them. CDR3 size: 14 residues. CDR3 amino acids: CASKRAPESNVLTF. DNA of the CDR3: TGTGCCAGTAAGAGGGCCCCTGAATCCAACGTCCTGACTTTC.

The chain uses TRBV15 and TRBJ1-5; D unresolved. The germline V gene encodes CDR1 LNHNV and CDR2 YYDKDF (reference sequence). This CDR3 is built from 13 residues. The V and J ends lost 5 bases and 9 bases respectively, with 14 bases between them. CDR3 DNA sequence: TGTGCCACCAGCGCCCGGGAATTAATGCCCCAGCATTTT. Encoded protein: CATSARELMPQHF.

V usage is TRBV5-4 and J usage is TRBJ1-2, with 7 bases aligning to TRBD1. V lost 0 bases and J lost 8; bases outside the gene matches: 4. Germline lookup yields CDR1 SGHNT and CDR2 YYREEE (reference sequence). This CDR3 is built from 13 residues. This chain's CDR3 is CASSLGDSLGYTF. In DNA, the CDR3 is TGTGCCAGCAGCTTGGGGGACAGTCTAGGCTACACCTTC.

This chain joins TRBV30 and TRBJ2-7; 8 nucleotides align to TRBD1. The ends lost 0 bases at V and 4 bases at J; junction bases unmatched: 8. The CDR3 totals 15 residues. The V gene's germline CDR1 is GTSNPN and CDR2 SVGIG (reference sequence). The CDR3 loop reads CAWSVTGGSGYEQYF. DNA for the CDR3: TGTGCCTGGAGTGTTACAGGGGGATCGGGGTACGAGCAGTACTTC.

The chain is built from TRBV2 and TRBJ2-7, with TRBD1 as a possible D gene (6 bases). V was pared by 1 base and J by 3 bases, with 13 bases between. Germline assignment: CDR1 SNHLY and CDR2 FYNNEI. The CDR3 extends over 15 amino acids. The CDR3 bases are TGTGCCAGCAGTGAAGAATACAGGGACCTCTACGAGCAGTACTTC. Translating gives CASSEEYRDLYEQYF.

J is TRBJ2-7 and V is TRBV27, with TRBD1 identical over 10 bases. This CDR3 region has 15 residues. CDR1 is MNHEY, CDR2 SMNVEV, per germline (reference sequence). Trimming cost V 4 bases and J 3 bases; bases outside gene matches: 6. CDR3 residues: CASSSRDRGSYEQYF. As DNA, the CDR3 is TGTGCCAGCAGTTCAAGGGACAGGGGAAGCTACGAGCAGTACTTC.

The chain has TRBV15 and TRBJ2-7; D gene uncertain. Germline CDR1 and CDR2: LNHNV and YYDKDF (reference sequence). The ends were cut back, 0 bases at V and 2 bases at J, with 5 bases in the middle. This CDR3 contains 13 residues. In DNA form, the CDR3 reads TGTGCCACCAGCAGAGATCTCGCCTACGAGCAGTACTTC. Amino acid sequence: CATSRDLAYEQYF.

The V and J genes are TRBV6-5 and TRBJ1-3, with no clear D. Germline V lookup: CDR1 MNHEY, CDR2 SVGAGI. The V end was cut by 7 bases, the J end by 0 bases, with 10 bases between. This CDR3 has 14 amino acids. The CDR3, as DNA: TGTGCCAGCATCGCCGGGAGCTCTGGAAACACCATATATTTT. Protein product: CASIAGSSGNTIYF.

The CDR3 nucleotides are TGCGCCACCGGGACAGGCAATCAGCCCCAGCATTTT. It is translated as CATGTGNQPQHF. This chain uses TRBV10-2 with TRBJ1-5; 7 bases line up with TRBD1. V shed 10 bases and J 2 bases; nucleotides not matched to a gene: 2. The CDR3 sequence is 12 residues long. Germline V gene sequence: CDR1 WSHSY, CDR2 SAAADI.

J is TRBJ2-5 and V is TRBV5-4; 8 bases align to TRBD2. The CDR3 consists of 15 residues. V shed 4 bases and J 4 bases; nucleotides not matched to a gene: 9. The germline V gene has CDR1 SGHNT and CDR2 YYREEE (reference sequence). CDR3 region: CASSQSLAGAETQYF. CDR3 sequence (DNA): TGTGCCAGCAGCCAATCGCTAGCGGGTGCAGAGACCCAGTACTTC.

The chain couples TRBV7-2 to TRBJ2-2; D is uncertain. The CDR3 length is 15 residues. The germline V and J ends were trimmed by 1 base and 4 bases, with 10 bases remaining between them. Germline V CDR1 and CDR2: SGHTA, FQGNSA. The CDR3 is CASSLVSSPTGELFF. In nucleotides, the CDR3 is TGTGCCAGCAGCTTAGTTTCTAGTCCCACCGGGGAGCTGTTTTTT.

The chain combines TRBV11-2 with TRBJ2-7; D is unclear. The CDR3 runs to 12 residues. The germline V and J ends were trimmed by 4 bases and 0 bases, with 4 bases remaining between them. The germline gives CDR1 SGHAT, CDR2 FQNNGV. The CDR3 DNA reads TGTGCCAGCAGCTACAACTCCTACGAGCAGTACTTC. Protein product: CASSYNSYEQYF.

CDR3 in amino acids: CAIKRTSGSSYNEQFF. The CDR3 DNA follows: TGTGCCATCAAGAGGACTAGCGGAAGCTCCTACAATGAGCAGTTCTTC. The chain combines TRBV10-3 with TRBJ2-1, with 10 positions matching TRBD2. The CDR3 has 16 amino acids. Germline CDR1 and CDR2: ENHRY and SYGVKD. V gave up 7 bases and J gave up 0 bases; unmatched junction bases: 6.

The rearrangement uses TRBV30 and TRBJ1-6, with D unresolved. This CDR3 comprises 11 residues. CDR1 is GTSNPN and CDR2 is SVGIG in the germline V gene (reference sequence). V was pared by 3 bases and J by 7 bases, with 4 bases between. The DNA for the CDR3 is TGTGCCTGGAGGGAGAATTCACCCCTCCACTTT. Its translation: CAWRENSPLHF.

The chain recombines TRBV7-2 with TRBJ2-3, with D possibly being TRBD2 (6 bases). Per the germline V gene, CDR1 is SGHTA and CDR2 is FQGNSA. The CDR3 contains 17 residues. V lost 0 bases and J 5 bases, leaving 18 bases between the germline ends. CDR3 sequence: CASSLARMGGTVDTQYF. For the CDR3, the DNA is TGTGCCAGCAGCTTAGCGCGGATGGGGGGAACAGTAGATACGCAGTATTTT.

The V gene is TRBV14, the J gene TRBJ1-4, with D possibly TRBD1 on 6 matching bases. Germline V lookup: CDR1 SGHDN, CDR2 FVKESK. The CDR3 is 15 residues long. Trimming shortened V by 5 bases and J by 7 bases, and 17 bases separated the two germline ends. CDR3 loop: CASSYMGHRGEKLFF. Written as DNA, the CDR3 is TGTGCCAGCAGCTATATGGGACATAGGGGTGAAAAACTGTTTTTT. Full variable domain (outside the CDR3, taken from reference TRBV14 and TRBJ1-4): EAGVTQFPSHSVIEKGQTVTLRCDPISGHDNLYWYRRVMGKEIKFLLHFVKESKQDESGMPNNRFLAERTGGTYSTLKVQPAELEDSGVYFCASSYMGHRGEKLFFGSGTQLSVL.

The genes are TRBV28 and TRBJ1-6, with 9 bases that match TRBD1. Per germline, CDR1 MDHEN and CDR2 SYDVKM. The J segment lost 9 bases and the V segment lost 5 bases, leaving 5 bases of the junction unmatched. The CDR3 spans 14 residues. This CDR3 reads CASSPGTGRSPLHF. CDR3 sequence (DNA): TGTGCCAGCAGTCCCGGGACAGGGCGTTCACCCCTCCACTTT. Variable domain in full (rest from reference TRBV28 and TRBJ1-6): DVKVTQSSRYLVKRTGEKVFLECVQDMDHENMFWYRQDPGLGLRLIYFSYDVKMKEKGDIPEGYSVSREKKERFSLILESASTNQTSMYLCASSPGTGRSPLHFGNGTRLTVT.

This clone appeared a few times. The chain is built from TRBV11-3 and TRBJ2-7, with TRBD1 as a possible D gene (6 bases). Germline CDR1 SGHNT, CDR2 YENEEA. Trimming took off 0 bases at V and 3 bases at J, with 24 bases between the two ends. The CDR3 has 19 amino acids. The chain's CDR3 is CASSLEERYREGTNYEQYF. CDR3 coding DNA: TGTGCCAGCAGCTTAGAGGAAAGGTACAGGGAAGGCACAAACTACGAGCAGTACTTC.

The CDR3 protein is CASSPGGGEQYF. The DNA of the CDR3 is TGTGCCAGCAGTCCGGGCGGGGGTGAGCAGTACTTC. V and J are TRBV14 and TRBJ2-7, with 7 positions matching TRBD2. The CDR3 runs 12 residues. V trimming: 6 bases; J trimming: 7 bases; junction bases outside the gene matches: 6. The germline CDR1 and CDR2 sequences are SGHDN and FVKESK.

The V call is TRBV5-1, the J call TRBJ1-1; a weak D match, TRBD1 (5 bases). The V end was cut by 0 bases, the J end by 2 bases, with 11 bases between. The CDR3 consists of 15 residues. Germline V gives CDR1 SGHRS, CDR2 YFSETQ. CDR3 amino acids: CASSLAGGINTEAFF. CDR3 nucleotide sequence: TGCGCCAGCAGCTTGGCGGGGGGAATTAACACTGAAGCTTTCTTT.